Shown below are 25 T cell receptor beta chains from a single sample sequenced in a study of early T cells in non-severe SARS-CoV-2 infection. One entry per CDR3 protein results from TCRdb running MiXCR on the 5' RACE reads. The data show around 84,000 distinct CDR3 sequences, roughly 14% seen once. Sequenced sample: whole blood. The source of these receptors is an adult who was a healthcare worker with PCR-confirmed SARS-CoV-2 infection or an uninfected control (not recorded which).

The chain links TRBV10-2 to TRBJ1-1; D unclear. Looked up from germline, CDR1 is WSHSY and CDR2 is SAAADI. The CDR3 runs 13 residues. The V end lost 3 bases, the J end lost 1 base, and 6 bases lay between the germline ends. CDR3 region: CASSEGGNTEAFF. The CDR3 nucleotides are TGCGCCAGCAGTGAAGGAGGGAACACTGAAGCTTTCTTT.

This clonotype has more than one count but fewer than ten. This chain connects TRBV20-1 to TRBJ2-7; 7 nucleotides align to TRBD2. Germline V gene lookup returns CDR1 DFQATT and CDR2 SNEGSKA (reference sequence). The length of the CDR3 is 14 residues. The ends lost 1 base at V and 3 bases at J; junction bases unmatched: 6. CDR3 nucleotides: TGCAGTGCTAGAGGCGCTAGCGGCAGCTACGAGCAGTACTTC. This sequence encodes CSARGASGSYEQYF.

This clonotype came up a few times. V is TRBV19 and J is TRBJ1-5, with D hard to call. Germline loops: CDR1 LNHDA, CDR2 SQIVND (reference sequence). V lost 3 bases and J 7 bases, leaving 7 bases between the germline ends. The CDR3 runs 12 residues. The CDR3 sequence is CASSIGSQPQHF. The CDR3 coding sequence is TGTGCCAGTAGTATTGGCAGCCAGCCCCAGCATTTT.

Note on this clonotype: Likely a read error: the CDR3 ends without its conserved phenylalanine or tryptophan. V is TRBV7-6 and J is TRBJ2-7, with 7 bases matching TRBD1. V was pared by 5 bases and J by 2 bases, with 3 bases of the junction left unmatched. CDR3 length: 13 amino acids. Germline-derived CDR1 and CDR2 are SGHVS and FNYEAQ. The CDR3 sequence: CASSAGTAYEQYL. The CDR3 bases are TGTGCCAGCAGCGCCGGGACAGCCTACGAGCAGTACTTA.

J is TRBJ1-1 and V is TRBV20-1; tentatively, D is TRBD1 (6 bases). V shed 5 bases and J shed 7 bases, with 11 bases lying between them. Germline-derived CDR1 and CDR2 are DFQATT and SNEGSKA (reference sequence). The CDR3 sequence is 11 residues long. The chain's CDR3 is CSARRGDEAFF. For the CDR3, the DNA is TGCAGTGCTCGAAGGGGGGATGAAGCTTTCTTT.

This clonotype was counted only a few times. The CDR3 coding sequence is TGTGCCAGCGATACACGTCGGCATCAGCCCCAGCATTTT. This gives the protein CASDTRRHQPQHF. The V and J genes are TRBV28 and TRBJ1-5; D call uncertain. Germline-derived CDR1 and CDR2 are MDHEN and SYDVKM. Trimming left V 8 bases short and J 5 bases short, with 13 bases between. The CDR3 extends over 13 amino acids. The whole variable domain, remainder taken from reference TRBV28 and TRBJ1-5, is DVKVTQSSRYLVKRTGEKVFLECVQDMDHENMFWYRQDPGLGLRLIYFSYDVKMKEKGDIPEGYSVSREKKERFSLILESASTNQTSMYLCASDTRRHQPQHFGDGTRLSIL.

This clonotype occurred a few times. The chain is built from TRBV9 and TRBJ2-1, with a possible D match to TRBD2 (6 bases). The CDR3 loop spans 12 amino acids. Germline V CDR1 and CDR2: SGDLS, YYNGEE. V lost 4 bases to trimming and J lost 10 bases, with 12 bases between them. The CDR3 DNA is TGTGCCAGCAGCCCCCTACGGGAGGAGCAGTTCTTC. As protein: CASSPLREEQFF.

This clonotype turned up a few times. J is TRBJ2-5 and V is TRBV30, with D maybe TRBD2 (5 bases). The germline V gene has CDR1 GTSNPN and CDR2 SVGIG (reference sequence). The CDR3 length is 12 residues. Trimming removed 3 bases from V and 5 bases from J, with 10 bases in between. This chain's CDR3 is CAWSGRGETQYF. The DNA of the CDR3 is TGTGCCTGGAGCGGTCGAGGGGAGACCCAGTACTTC.

This clonotype turned up a few times. The J gene is TRBJ1-2, the V gene TRBV28; 8 nucleotides match TRBD1. The CDR3 is made up of 17 amino acids. Germline lookup yields CDR1 MDHEN and CDR2 SYDVKM. Trimming at V came to 7 bases and at J to 3 bases, leaving 16 bases not matched to a gene. Here the CDR3 DNA reads TGTGCCAGCAAACTGGGGGGACAGGCGCGGAGAGACTATGGCTACACCTTC. Translated, it gives CASKLGGQARRDYGYTF.

As concerns this clonotype: Germline and junction disagree at one end, which may indicate a read error. CDR3 nucleotides: TGTGCTAGTGCCCAGGGGAACCCTGAAGCTTTCTTT. This translates into CASAQGNPEAFF. The chain uses TRBV12-5 and TRBJ1-1, with TRBD1 as a possible D gene (6 bases). CDR1 and CDR2 (germline): LGHNT, FRNRAP. This CDR3 has 12 residues.

This clonotype was seen ten or more times. This chain links TRBV2 with TRBJ1-5; TRBD1 aligns across 10 bases. The CDR3 is 18 amino acids. Per the germline V gene, CDR1 is SNHLY and CDR2 is FYNNEI. With V trimmed by 6 bases and J by 0 bases, 11 bases remained unmatched. The CDR3, as DNA: TGTGCCAGCAGGGACTCCGGGACAGGGGTCCTTAGCAATCAGCCCCAGCATTTT. Its translation: CASRDSGTGVLSNQPQHF.

At least ten counts were recorded for this clonotype. J is TRBJ1-1 and V is TRBV20-1; maybe TRBD1 (6 bases). Germline CDR1 DFQATT, CDR2 SNEGSKA (reference sequence). Trimming removed 3 bases at V and 3 bases at J, with 14 bases between. The CDR3 has 14 residues. CDR3 sequence: CSARRGTGDTEAFF. The CDR3, as DNA: TGCAGTGCTAGGAGGGGGACTGGGGACACTGAAGCTTTCTTT.

This clonotype was observed many times. CDR3 DNA sequence: TGTGCCAGCAGTTTACTAGCGGCCTACAATGAGCAGTTCTTC. This translates into CASSLLAAYNEQFF. V usage is TRBV27 and J usage is TRBJ2-1; 7 bases line up with TRBD2. The CDR3 covers 14 residues. V dropped 2 bases and J dropped 2; count of bases not matched to a gene: 0. CDR1 MNHEY and CDR2 SMNVEV come from the germline V gene (reference sequence).

The sample holds many counts of this clonotype. V and J are TRBV7-9 and TRBJ2-7; D remains ambiguous. The CDR3 spans 11 residues. From germline, CDR1 is SEHNR and CDR2 FQNEAQ (reference sequence). V was shortened by 3 bases and J by 9 bases, with 9 bases between the two germline ends. The CDR3 nucleotides read TGTGCCAGCAGCTTTACCCACGGGCAGTACTTC. Protein sequence: CASSFTHGQYF.

The rearrangement links TRBV7-8 to TRBJ1-5; the match to TRBD1 covers 9 bases. In germline, CDR1 is SGHVS, CDR2 FQNEAQ. Trimming took 5 bases from V and 3 from J; bases not matched to a gene: 8. The CDR3 consists of 16 residues. This CDR3 reads CASSAYGTGINQPQHF. CDR3 DNA: TGTGCCAGCAGCGCTTACGGGACAGGGATCAATCAGCCCCAGCATTTT.

This clonotype was seen only a few times. The chain uses TRBV29-1 and TRBJ2-1; 11 bases align to TRBD2. V lost 1 base and J lost 4; bases outside the gene matches: 3. From germline, CDR1 is SQVTM and CDR2 ANQGSEA. This CDR3 is 15 amino acids long. The CDR3 here is CSVEGGTSGYNEQFF. CDR3 sequence (DNA): TGCAGCGTTGAAGGAGGGACTAGCGGATACAATGAGCAGTTCTTC.

The CDR3 bases are TGTGCCAGCAGCCAAGAAGCGGGGTCTTACTCCTACGAGCAGTACTTC. It yields the protein CASSQEAGSYSYEQYF. The chain employs TRBV4-2 and TRBJ2-7; 7 bases line up with TRBD2. CDR3 size: 16 residues. CDR1 is LGHNA, CDR2 YNFKEQ, per germline. J lost 0 bases, V lost 0 bases, and 5 bases had no gene match.

This clonotype was recorded a few times. The V and J genes are TRBV5-4 and TRBJ2-5; the D gene could be TRBD1 or TRBD2 (5 bases each). The CDR3 covers 15 residues. Germline lookup yields CDR1 SGHNT and CDR2 YYREEE (reference sequence). The V gene lost 3 bases and the J gene lost 5 bases, with 17 bases spanning the gap. The CDR3 DNA is TGTGCCAGCAGCTATACCGGGACCAGATCCGAGACCCAGTACTTC. Translating it yields CASSYTGTRSETQYF.

The rearrangement uses TRBV9 and TRBJ2-3; tentatively, D is TRBD1 (5 bases). There are 14 residues in the CDR3. CDR1 is SGDLS and CDR2 is YYNGEE in the germline V gene. V was shortened by 2 bases and J by 2 bases, with 9 bases between the two germline ends. CDR3 loop: CASSVSRDTDTQYF. CDR3 sequence (DNA): TGTGCCAGCAGCGTCAGCAGGGACACAGATACGCAGTATTTT.

This clonotype turned up a few times. The rearrangement uses TRBV5-1 and TRBJ2-3; 10 bases match TRBD2. Germline loops: CDR1 SGHRS, CDR2 YFSETQ. V gave up 4 bases and J gave up 4 bases; unmatched junction bases: 6. The CDR3 is 15 residues long. Here the CDR3 DNA reads TGCGCCAGCAGCCCGGCTAGCGGGAGTGCAGATACGCAGTATTTT. Translated, it gives CASSPASGSADTQYF.

V gene TRBV19 combines with J gene TRBJ1-5; 7 bases agree with TRBD1. CDR3 length: 16 amino acids. CDR1 and CDR2 (germline): LNHDA, SQIVND (reference sequence). The J segment lost 6 bases and the V segment lost 4 bases, leaving 12 bases of the junction unmatched. As DNA, the CDR3 is TGTGCCAGTAGTAACAGCCCGGGACAGTTCATTCAGCCCCAGCATTTT. Translating it yields CASSNSPGQFIQPQHF.

V gene TRBV20-1 combines with J gene TRBJ1-5, with D unclear. Germline V gene sequence: CDR1 DFQATT, CDR2 SNEGSKA (reference sequence). V gave up 2 bases and J gave up 3 bases, with 20 bases separating them. The CDR3 has 17 residues. The CDR3 sequence is CSARMRKAPSDNQPQHF. Written as DNA, the CDR3 is TGCAGTGCTAGAATGAGAAAGGCCCCATCGGACAATCAGCCCCAGCATTTT.

This clonotype was picked up a small number of times. The V and J genes are TRBV7-3 and TRBJ2-1; 7 nucleotides agree with TRBD2. The CDR3 is 15 amino acids. Germline V lookup: CDR1 SGHTA, CDR2 FQGTGA. The junction had 6 bases not matched to a gene; V was cut back by 0 bases and J by 7 bases. The DNA for the CDR3 is TGTGCCAGCAGCTTAACGGGAGGGCCCTCGAATGAGCAGTTCTTC. This sequence encodes CASSLTGGPSNEQFF.

The rearrangement links TRBV9 to TRBJ1-3; D not resolved. V lost 2 bases, J lost 0 bases, and 12 bases lay in between. Germline CDR1 and CDR2: SGDLS and YYNGEE. CDR3 length: 16 residues. The DNA for the CDR3 is TGTGCCAGCAGCGTTAGTGGGGTAGACTCTGGAAACACCATATATTTT. Its protein is CASSVSGVDSGNTIYF.

This clonotype showed up just a few times. V and J are TRBV29-1 and TRBJ2-7, with D perhaps TRBD1 (6 bases). V was shortened by 4 bases and J by 2 bases, with 9 bases between the two germline ends. The CDR3 is 12 residues long. In germline, CDR1 is SQVTM, CDR2 ANQGSEA. The CDR3 loop is CSVGGHTYEQYF. CDR3 bases: TGCAGCGTTGGGGGACATACCTACGAGCAGTACTTC.